These T cell receptor beta chains were read from a single sample in a study of blood T cell repertoires in COVID-19. The assay was immunoSEQ multiplex PCR, and TCRdb's table has in-frame clones only and misses some. Of more than 85,000 clones in the sample, about four fifths were seen once. Sequencing used peripheral blood. These receptors all come from a man in his 70s with acute or convalescent COVID-19. CDR3s leave out the opening cysteine and the closing phenylalanine or tryptophan.

v_call	j_call	cdr3_length	cdr3_aa
TRBV6-5	TRBJ1-1	11	ASSLYRGTEAF
TRBV7-2	TRBJ2-2	13	ASSPNRGYTGELF
TRBV4-1	TRBJ2-7	16	ASSQDSRRGTSGRQQY
TRBV6-5	TRBJ2-5	11	ASSFGVDETQY
TRBV19	TRBJ2-7	13	ASSIDGIAGVEQY
TRBV7-3	TRBJ2-5	11	ASSLVTEETQY
TRBV6-2/TRBV6-3	TRBJ1-1	12	ASSYRGGRTEAF
TRBV24-1	TRBJ1-5	15	ATSDRHRDGSNQPQH
TRBV10-3	TRBJ2-7	14	AISDSQTSGDYEQY
TRBV7-3	TRBJ2-1	13	ASSLVGGTYNEQF
TRBV5-6	TRBJ1-2	13	ASSLLAGTDYGYT
TRBV11-3	TRBJ2-1	10	ASGTSGNEQF
TRBV6-4	TRBJ2-2	11	ASRSGVTGELF
TRBV7-2	TRBJ2-1	14	ASSPRLAGEGAEQF
TRBV13	TRBJ2-2	14	ASSTRQTGVTGELF
TRBV5-4	TRBJ2-1	14	ASSPRKTAGYNEQF
TRBV7-6	TRBJ2-7	13	ASSSPGHGSYEQY
TRBV4-1	TRBJ1-5	15	ASSLVHRESGSQPQH
TRBV12-3/TRBV12-4	TRBJ2-2	11	ASSFQITGELF
TRBV29-1	TRBJ2-1	12	SAGTYINFDEQF
TRBV11-3	TRBJ2-5	11	ASSFRTGQTQY
TRBV5-1	TRBJ1-6	14	ASSLTGTGVNSPLH
TRBV18	TRBJ2-2	14	ASLAAGRINTGELF
TRBV9	TRBJ1-6	12	ASSLQGENSPLH
TRBV5-6	TRBJ2-7	14	ASSLAISYSAYEQY
TRBV6-6	TRBJ2-7	13	ASRGTWGVSYEQY
TRBV7-9	TRBJ2-7	14	ASSPPLQGRSYEQY
TRBV3-1/TRBV3-2	TRBJ2-7	12	ASSQLGVGYEQY
TRBV3-1/TRBV3-2	TRBJ2-3	12	ASSQSGSGVTQY
TRBV29-1	TRBJ1-3	10	SVQGGGNTIY
TRBV5-4	TRBJ1-4	12	ASSSFSTNEKLF
TRBV2	TRBJ1-1	12	ASGAVGRTTEAF
TRBV3-1/TRBV3-2	TRBJ2-6	16	ASSQGAWTFNWANVLT
TRBV9	TRBJ2-7	12	ASSDQAGSYEQY
TRBV2	TRBJ1-3	11	ASDQGFGNTIY
TRBV4-1	TRBJ2-5	14	ASSRSRDTREETQY
TRBV25-1	TRBJ2-1	13	ASSPSGRSYNEQF
TRBV5-1	TRBJ2-5	13	ASSLAGKFGETQY
TRBV4-2	TRBJ2-7	11	ASSLGFSYEQY
TRBV28	TRBJ1-2	14	ASSLRFQGIPRGYT
TRBV2	TRBJ2-7	11	ASRTGQGYEQY
TRBV6-5	TRBJ2-7	13	ASRVTSSPGYEQY
TRBV2	TRBJ1-1	12	ASSLGLLNTEAF
TRBV11-1	TRBJ2-7	12	ASSGRQWKYEQY
TRBV20-1	TRBJ2-1	13	SASPLAGFRGEQF
TRBV27	TRBJ2-7	12	ASSFQPGAYEQY
TRBV9	TRBJ2-1	13	ASSLRLGGVNEQF
TRBV30	TRBJ1-2	13	AWRSGGTLPNGYT
TRBV18	TRBJ2-4	12	ASSPDRGQGIQY
TRBV6-2/TRBV6-3	TRBJ2-7	10	ASSRGGHEQY
TRBV18	TRBJ1-2	11	ASSPETGGGYT
TRBV6-2/TRBV6-3	TRBJ2-3	13	ASSFASGSTDTQY
TRBV7-2	TRBJ2-7	11	AGSTGNAYEQY